This TCR beta chain derives from a study of blood T cells in healthy people across ages (dated by TCRdb to 2015 to 2017). As for the study more broadly: Template switching captured roughly one uniquely barcoded TCR beta cDNA molecule per two T cells in model experiments. The donors were divided into four age groups: young (average about 16 years), middle-aged (around 41), aged (about 62) and long-lived (82). To track age-related changes in TCR beta repertoire diversity, the study relied on deep sequencing normalized with unique cDNA molecular identifiers. The study analyzed two additional independent replicas of 1 million unique cDNA reads from the same blood draw for two donors, one aged 18 to 29 and one aged 80 or older. Donors of different ages were randomly distributed across sequencing lanes to avoid experimental bias.

At the junction V is shortened by 5 bases and J by 2 bases, with 18 bases in between. CDR3 length: 15 amino acids, cysteine to phenylalanine. Of all the DNA, just the CDR3 is kept, 45 bases in frame from base 1. According to the germline V gene (reference sequence), CDR1 reads DFQATT and CDR2 reads SNEGSKA. The library was produced with 5' RACE. These reads were obtained on an Illumina HiSeq 2500. A second roughly 7 to 11 cycle PCR used a sample-barcoded 5' primer and a J-beta primer mix. A unique molecular identifier was introduced onto each TCR beta cDNA molecule by a template-switch 5' adaptor carrying 12 random nucleotides. At least 3 million CDR3-containing paired-end reads were obtained from each sample. The Mint cDNA synthesis kit, primed by a TRBC-specific oligonucleotide, was used to synthesize first-strand cDNA from all RNA. After uracil-DNA glycosylase treatment, a first 18-cycle PCR used universal primers M1SS and BC2_uni_R on all cDNA. On the study's bioinformatics: For normalization, 1 million high-quality reads, each with a distinct molecular identifier, were randomly selected from each sample. Instead of being binned into consensus sequences, reads with shared molecular identifiers were discarded. MiTCR, set to a Q25 quality threshold and the strictest error-elimination algorithm, was used for CDR3 identification, clonotype clustering and error correction. A nonparametric unseen species model using Euler transformation provided a lower-bound estimate of total TCR beta diversity. The raw public reads went through TCRdb reprocessing: fastp at Q25, MiXCR clone calling, in-frame beta chains kept. One record per CDR3 amino acid sequence lists the most common genes and DNA. TCRdb assigned the V and J calls; the authors' analysis was not used. The sample profile shows about 680,000 distinct CDR3 sequences; around 49% of them were found once. The top ten hold roughly 30% of the sample.

The donors were some 36 Caucasian individuals from Russia, aged roughly 6 to 90 years, who were systemically healthy. Each donor gave ten milliliters of peripheral blood, drawn into EDTA-treated Vacutainer tubes. PBMCs were isolated by Ficoll-Paque density-gradient centrifugation, with at least 6.5 million obtained per sample. Total RNA, at least 6 micrograms per sample, was extracted from PBMCs with Trizol reagent. The percentages of naive CD45RAhigh/CD27high T cells were determined by flow cytometry on a PBMC aliquot from every donor. Ten or more counts support this clonotype. Its antigen target is currently unknown. No quality values exist for individual bases; no much larger clone is one base distant. Paper-wide results and their limitations: The CMV infection status of donors was not known, potentially confounding age-related changes in expanded clonotypes. Compared with the aged group, the long-lived group had more naive CD4+ T cells, fewer expanded clones and increased TCR diversity, a pattern suggesting age selection. Since profiling was done on bulk unsorted PBMCs, naive and antigen-experienced compartments could not be conclusively compared. A strong correlation was found between observed TCR beta diversity and the percentage of naive T cells measured by flow cytometry. As age increased, observed TCR beta diversity per million T cells dropped in a roughly linear way, and a significant reduction was already evident by age 40. Estimates of total diversity based on one million sequenced T cells were considered lower bounds and underestimates.

Rearrangement joined TRBV20-1 to TRBJ1-2; perhaps TRBD1 is the D gene, with 6 bases matching. Sequences were obtained from blood. The source of this sequence is a woman aged 60-75 years in good health. CDR3 reads: CSAPGAGRGNYGYTF. The DNA sequence reads TGCAGTGCTCCGGGGGCAGGGCGAGGAAACTATGGCTACACCTTC.